The clone carrying this TCR beta chain was observed a handful of times. The target antigen is unknown. Time point indicated: newly diagnosed GD, antithyroid drugs for less than 3 months. Preparation of the TCR library used RNA extracted from PBMCs. This sample was included in a study of regulatory T cells in long-lasting Graves disease. Overall study findings and caveats: Sample size, which was small, may have reduced accuracy. Sharing of public clonotypes was greater in persistent patients (about 2,500) than in new patients (around 880).

Relying on iRepertoire HTBI primers and Arm-PCR of CDR3 regions, the team built TCR beta libraries. TCRdb redid the calling of the multiplex PCR reads with MiXCR, one entry per CDR3 protein. This table has approximately 470,000 distinct CDR3 sequences, 15% to 20% appearing once. These same data were also listed under a study on T cells in Graves' hyperthyroidism and ophthalmopathy. This second study notes: A set of HTBI primers served as the primers for a first-round RT-PCR of the TCR CDR3.

The sequences come from peripheral blood mononuclear cells (PBMCs), collected at new diagnosis, from a patient treated with antithyroid drugs. The receptor was derived from a man aged 40-49 years with Graves disease.

The CDR3 spells CASSATGDSPLHF. The CDR3 region has the DNA TGTGCCAGCAGCGCGACAGGGGACTCACCCCTCCACTTT. The chain links TRBV5-5 to TRBJ1-6; 8 positions agree with TRBD1. From germline, CDR1 is SGHKS and CDR2 YYEKEE (reference sequence). The CDR3 has 13 amino acids. V lost 4 bases and J lost 10; bases outside the gene matches: 4.